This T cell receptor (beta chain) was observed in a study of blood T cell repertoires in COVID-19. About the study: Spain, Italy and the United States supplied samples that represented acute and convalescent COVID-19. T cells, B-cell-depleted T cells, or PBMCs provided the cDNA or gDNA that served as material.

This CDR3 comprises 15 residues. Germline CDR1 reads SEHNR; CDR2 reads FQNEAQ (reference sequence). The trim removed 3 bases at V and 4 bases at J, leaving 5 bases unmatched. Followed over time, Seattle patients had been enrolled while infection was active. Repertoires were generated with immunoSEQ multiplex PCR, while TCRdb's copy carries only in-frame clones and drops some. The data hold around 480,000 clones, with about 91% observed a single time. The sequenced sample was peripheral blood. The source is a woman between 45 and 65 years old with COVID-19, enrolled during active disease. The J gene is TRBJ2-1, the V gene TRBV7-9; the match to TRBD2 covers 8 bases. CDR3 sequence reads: CASSFSGGRYNEQFF. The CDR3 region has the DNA TGTGCCAGCAGCTTTTCGGGGGGGCGTTACAATGAGCAGTTCTTC.